Listed below are T cell receptor beta chains from one sample, sequenced in a study of control samples from healthy donors and cancer patients. Generated by immunoSEQ multiplex PCR, the TCRdb table keeps only in-frame clones and is missing some. The sample has about 22,000 clones, 75% to 85% seen once; the top ten hold approximately 30%. The sequenced sample consisted of PBMCs. These receptors were obtained from a man in his sixties with head and neck cancer. Both conserved end residues are part of each CDR3. The order of the fields is V gene, J gene, CDR3 protein.

TRBV19	TRBJ2-7	CASSSRDRDEQYF
TRBV5-8	TRBJ1-2	CASSLATFNYGYTF
TRBV3-1/TRBV3-2	TRBJ2-7	CASSGGSGEQYF
TRBV2	TRBJ1-3	CASTESQRNTIYF
TRBV18	TRBJ2-1	CASSPSAGGNNEQFF
TRBV7-8	TRBJ2-1	CASSLGTSGGPGEQFF
TRBV2	TRBJ1-2	CASSPRARAGYTF
TRBV5-1	TRBJ2-4	CASSLVPTLAKNIQYF
TRBV7-6	TRBJ2-5	CASSTAGTGKETQYF
TRBV30	TRBJ1-2	CAWKLEQPGYTF
TRBV4-3	TRBJ1-5	CASSQEFGRLGPQHF
TRBV9	TRBJ2-7	CASSPQGSGASYEQYF